The 13 T cell receptor beta chains below all came from one sample that was sequenced in a study of shared clonotypes between healthy human individuals. Sequencing used immunoSEQ multiplex PCR; TCRdb keeps in-frame clones, though not all of them. The sample has nearly 750,000 clones; 72% are singletons. The sequencing input was memory CD4+ T cells sorted from blood. Stated subset: CD45RA-negative fraction. Receptors originate from a woman aged 25 to 45 in good health.

The rearrangement links TRBV25-1 to TRBJ1-1; D may be TRBD1 (5 bases). Trimming shortened V by 11 bases and J by 6 bases, and 16 bases separated the two germline ends. This CDR3 is 12 amino acids long. The germline V gene encodes CDR1 MGHDK and CDR2 SYGVNS. The CDR3 sequence is CAAKGAVAEAFF. Here the CDR3 DNA reads TGTGCCGCAAAAGGGGCAGTCGCTGAAGCTTTCTTT.

The V and J genes are TRBV28 and TRBJ1-3; TRBD1 matches 7 bases. J was trimmed by 8 bases and V by 2 bases; bases with no gene match: 6. Per germline, CDR1 MDHEN and CDR2 SYDVKM. The CDR3 sequence is 14 residues long. The chain's CDR3 is CASSLRGGRDTIYF. The CDR3, as DNA: TGTGCCAGCAGTTTAAGAGGGGGCAGAGACACCATATATTTT.

About this clone itself: This sample includes further DNA sequences coding for the same CDR3. The rearrangement links TRBV6-4 to TRBJ2-2, with D uncertain. Germline CDR1 MRHNA, CDR2 SNTAGT. This CDR3 is 12 amino acids long. V shed 2 bases and J shed 5 bases, with 3 bases lying between them. The CDR3 sequence: CASSDRTGELFF. The CDR3 DNA reads as TGTGCCAGCAGTGACCGGACCGGGGAGCTGTTTTTT.

This clone appeared a few times. This chain's CDR3 is CASSQIDFLPSGYYEQYF. For the CDR3, the DNA is TGCGCCAGCAGCCAAATTGATTTTTTGCCTAGCGGGTACTACGAGCAGTACTTC. This rearrangement joins TRBV4-1 to TRBJ2-7; 8 bases fit TRBD2. Germline CDR1 and CDR2: MGHRA and YSYEKL. The CDR3 extends over 18 amino acids. The V and J ends lost 2 bases and 3 bases, in that order; junction bases with no gene match: 15.

The chain has TRBV7-9 and TRBJ2-1; D is possibly TRBD1 or TRBD2 (5 bases each). Germline V gene sequence: CDR1 SEHNR, CDR2 FQNEAQ (reference sequence). V was trimmed by 5 bases and J by 6 bases, leaving 17 bases between them. This CDR3 region has 15 residues. CDR3 DNA: TGTGCCAGCAGCCGAACTAGGTGGGGGAGCAATGAGCAGTTCTTC. Translated, it gives CASSRTRWGSNEQFF.

The chain is built from TRBV5-1 and TRBJ1-4; 8 bases line up with TRBD1. The CDR3 consists of 15 residues. Germline loops: CDR1 SGHRS, CDR2 YFSETQ. V shed 0 bases and J 6 bases; nucleotides not matched to a gene: 4. The CDR3 sequence is CASSLGRGQDEKLFF. CDR3 DNA sequence: TGCGCCAGCAGCTTGGGCAGGGGGCAGGATGAAAAACTGTTTTTT. The entire variable domain, with the rest obtained from reference TRBV5-1 and TRBJ1-4, is as follows: KAGVTQTPRYLIKTRGQQVTLSCSPISGHRSVSWYQQTPGQGLQFLFEYFSETQRNKGNFPGRFSGRQFSNSRSEMNVSTLELGDSALYLCASSLGRGQDEKLFFGSGTQLSVL.

DNA of the CDR3: TGTGCCAGCAGCTTAACCCCTGGGGCCCCAGGGGCGGCGGCCGGGGAGCTGTTTTTT. It translates to CASSLTPGAPGAAAGELFF. V gene TRBV5-8 combines with J gene TRBJ2-2, with TRBD1 as a possible D gene (6 bases). This CDR3 has 19 amino acids. Germline loops: CDR1 SGHTS, CDR2 YDEGEE. Trimming shortened V by 2 bases and J by 6 bases, and 26 bases separated the two germline ends.

This chain uses TRBV28 with TRBJ2-7; 10 nucleotides align to TRBD2. CDR1 MDHEN and CDR2 SYDVKM come from the germline V gene. The junction had 5 bases not matched to a gene; V was cut back by 6 bases and J by 3 bases. The CDR3 has 14 amino acids. The CDR3 is CASRTSGTGYEQYF. The CDR3 DNA sequence: TGTGCCAGCAGAACTAGCGGGACGGGCTACGAGCAGTACTTC.

A few counts support this clone. This chain uses TRBV2 with TRBJ1-5; the D is unclear. V shed 2 bases and J shed 3 bases, with 8 bases lying between them. CDR3 size: 14 residues. Germline loops: CDR1 SNHLY, CDR2 FYNNEI. CDR3 sequence (DNA): TGTGCCAGCAGTGAAACAGAACCCAATCAGCCCCAGCATTTT. Protein sequence: CASSETEPNQPQHF.

This sequence joins TRBV27 and TRBJ1-5; D not resolved. V was shortened by 7 bases and J by 5 bases, with 6 bases between the two germline ends. Germline values: CDR1 MNHEY, CDR2 SMNVEV (reference sequence). The CDR3 contains 11 residues. The CDR3 reads CASKADQPQHF. CDR3 nucleotides: TGTGCCAGCAAGGCGGATCAGCCCCAGCATTTT.

The chain has TRBV7-3 and TRBJ2-3; no firm D call. The CDR3 is 14 amino acids. V was cut by 5 bases and J by 0 bases, with 9 bases left in between. Germline values: CDR1 SGHTA, CDR2 FQGTGA. This chain's CDR3 is CASSPLSSTDTQYF. CDR3 DNA: TGTGCCAGCAGCCCTCTATCTAGCACAGATACGCAGTATTTT.

The J gene is TRBJ2-5, the V gene TRBV5-6; D ambiguous. Germline V CDR1 and CDR2: SGHDT, YYEEEE. The CDR3 length is 16 residues. Between the trimmed V and J ends, which lost 1 base and 2 bases, there was a span of 15 bases. CDR3 sequence: CASSLNGRFLQETQYF. CDR3 coding DNA: TGTGCCAGCAGCTTGAATGGCAGGTTCTTACAAGAGACCCAGTACTTC. Combining the CDR3 with reference TRBV5-6 and TRBJ2-5 gives the whole variable domain DAGVTQSPTHLIKTRGQQVTLRCSPKSGHDTVSWYQQALGQGPQFIFQYYEEEERQRGNFPDRFSGHQFPNYSSELNVNALLLGDSALYLCASSLNGRFLQETQYFGPGTRLLVL.

This chain links TRBV19 with TRBJ2-1, with D unclear. The CDR3 is made up of 14 amino acids. The ends were cut back, 7 bases at V and 2 bases at J, with 12 bases in the middle. Germline V gene sequence: CDR1 LNHDA, CDR2 SQIVND (reference sequence). CDR3 in amino acids: CASTVYGTYNEQFF. The CDR3 nucleotides read TGTGCCAGTACAGTCTACGGAACCTACAATGAGCAGTTCTTC.